A selection of T cell receptor beta chains follows, all from one sample in a study of blood T cell repertoires in COVID-19. Repertoires were generated with immunoSEQ multiplex PCR, while TCRdb's copy carries only in-frame clones and drops some. The sample has just over 80,000 clones, 80% to 90% seen once. What was sequenced was PBMCs or T cells enriched from blood (not recorded which). The receptors shown here come from a woman aged 45-59 years with acute COVID-19. Both conserved end residues are part of each CDR3. A D gene is named only where the DNA matches it firmly.

-,TRBJ2-3,TRBV12-3/TRBV12-4,TGTGCCAGCAGTGGAGGGCTGGGAGATACGCAGTATTTT,CASSGGLGDTQYF
TRBD1,TRBJ1-4,TRBV19,TGTGCCAGTAGTACCCCCGGGACAGGGGATGAAAAACTGTTTTTT,CASSTPGTGDEKLFF
-,TRBJ1-1,TRBV2,TGTGCCAGCAGTTATAACAGGGAAGAGGCTTTCTTT,CASSYNREEAFF
TRBD1,TRBJ2-2,TRBV18,TGTGCCAGCTCACCACGCCGGACAGGGGACGGGGAGCTGTTTTTT,CASSPRRTGDGELFF
-,TRBJ1-1,TRBV2,TGTGCCAGCAGTGACAGGGGATTGAACACTGAAGCTTTCTTT,CASSDRGLNTEAFF
-,TRBJ2-5,TRBV24-1,TGTGCCACCAGTGATTTGAACCAGGAGACCCAGTACTTC,CATSDLNQETQYF
-,TRBJ1-3,TRBV5-6,TGTGCCAGCAGCTTGGTTTTCGGCTCTGGAAACACCATATATTTT,CASSLVFGSGNTIYF
-,TRBJ2-2,TRBV7-7,TGTGCCAGCAGCTCGACAGGCACCGGGGAGCTGTTTTTT,CASSSTGTGELFF
-,TRBJ2-5,TRBV10-3,TGTGCCATCAGTGAGTTACAGAATTACCAAGAGACCCAGTACTTC,CAISELQNYQETQYF
-,TRBJ1-2,TRBV29-1,TGCAGCGTTGGCCGACAGGAGAGTAACTATGGCTACACCTTC,CSVGRQESNYGYTF
TRBD2,TRBJ2-6,TRBV19,TGTGCCAGTAGTATATCTAGCGGGAGGGCTGGGGCCAACGTCCTGACTTTC,CASSISSGRAGANVLTF